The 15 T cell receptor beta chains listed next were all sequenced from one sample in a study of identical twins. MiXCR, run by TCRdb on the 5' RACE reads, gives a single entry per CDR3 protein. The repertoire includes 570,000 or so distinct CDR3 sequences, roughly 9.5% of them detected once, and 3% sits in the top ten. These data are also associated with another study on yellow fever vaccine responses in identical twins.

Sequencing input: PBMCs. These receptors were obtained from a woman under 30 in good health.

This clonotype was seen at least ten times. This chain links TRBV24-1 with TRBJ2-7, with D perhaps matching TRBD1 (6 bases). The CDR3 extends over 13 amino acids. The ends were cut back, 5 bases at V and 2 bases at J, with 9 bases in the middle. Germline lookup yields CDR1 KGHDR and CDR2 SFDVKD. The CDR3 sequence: CATSAAGAYEQYF. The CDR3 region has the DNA TGTGCCACCAGTGCGGCAGGGGCCTACGAGCAGTACTTC.

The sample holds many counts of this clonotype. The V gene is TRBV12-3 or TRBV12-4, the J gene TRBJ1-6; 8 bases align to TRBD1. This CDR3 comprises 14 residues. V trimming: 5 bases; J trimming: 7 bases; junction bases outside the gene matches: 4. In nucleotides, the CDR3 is TGTGCCAGCAGTCTGGGACAGGAAAATTCACCCCTCCACTTT. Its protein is CASSLGQENSPLHF.

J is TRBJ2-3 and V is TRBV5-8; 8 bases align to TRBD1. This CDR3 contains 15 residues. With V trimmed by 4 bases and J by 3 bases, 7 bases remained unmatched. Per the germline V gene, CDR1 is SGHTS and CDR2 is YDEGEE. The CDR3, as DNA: TGTGCCAGCAGCCCCGGACAGGGTCAGACAGATACGCAGTATTTT. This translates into CASSPGQGQTDTQYF.

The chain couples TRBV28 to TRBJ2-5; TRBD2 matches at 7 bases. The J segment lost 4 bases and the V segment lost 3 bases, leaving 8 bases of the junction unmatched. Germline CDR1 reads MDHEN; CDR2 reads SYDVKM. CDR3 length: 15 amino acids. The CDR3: CASSFGGTGGETQYF. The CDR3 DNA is TGTGCCAGCAGTTTCGGGGGGACGGGCGGAGAGACCCAGTACTTC. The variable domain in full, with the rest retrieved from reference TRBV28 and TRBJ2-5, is DVKVTQSSRYLVKRTGEKVFLECVQDMDHENMFWYRQDPGLGLRLIYFSYDVKMKEKGDIPEGYSVSREKKERFSLILESASTNQTSMYLCASSFGGTGGETQYFGPGTRLLVL.

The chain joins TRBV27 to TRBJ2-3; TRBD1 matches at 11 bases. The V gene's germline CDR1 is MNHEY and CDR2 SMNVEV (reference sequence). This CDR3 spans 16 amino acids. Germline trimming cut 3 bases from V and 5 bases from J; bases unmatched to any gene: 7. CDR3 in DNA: TGTGCCAGCAGTTTTCTGAGGACAGGGGGCAGAGATACGCAGTATTTT. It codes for CASSFLRTGGRDTQYF.

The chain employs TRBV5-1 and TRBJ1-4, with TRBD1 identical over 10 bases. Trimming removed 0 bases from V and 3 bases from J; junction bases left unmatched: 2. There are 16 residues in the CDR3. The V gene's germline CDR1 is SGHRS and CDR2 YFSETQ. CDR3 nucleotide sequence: TGCGCCAGCAGCTTGGAGGGACAGGGGCCTAATGAAAAACTGTTTTTT. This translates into CASSLEGQGPNEKLFF.

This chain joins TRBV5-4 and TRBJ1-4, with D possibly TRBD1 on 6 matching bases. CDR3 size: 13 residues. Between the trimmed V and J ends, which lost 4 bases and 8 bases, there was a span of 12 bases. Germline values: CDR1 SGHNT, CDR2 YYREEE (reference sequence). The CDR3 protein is CASSEAGAEKLFF. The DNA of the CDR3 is TGTGCCAGCAGCGAGGCAGGGGCCGAAAAACTGTTTTTT.

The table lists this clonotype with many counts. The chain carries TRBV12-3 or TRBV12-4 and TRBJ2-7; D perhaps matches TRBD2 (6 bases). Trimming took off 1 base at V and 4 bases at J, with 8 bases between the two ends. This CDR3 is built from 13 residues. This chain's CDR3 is CASSLVREYEQYF. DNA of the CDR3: TGTGCCAGCAGTTTAGTCCGGGAGTACGAGCAGTACTTC.

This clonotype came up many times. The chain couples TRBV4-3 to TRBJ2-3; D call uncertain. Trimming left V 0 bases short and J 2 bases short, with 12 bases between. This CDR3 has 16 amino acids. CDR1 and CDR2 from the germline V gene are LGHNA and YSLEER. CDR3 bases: TGCGCCAGCAGCCAAGATTCCCAGCAGCTCACAGATACGCAGTATTTT. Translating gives CASSQDSQQLTDTQYF.

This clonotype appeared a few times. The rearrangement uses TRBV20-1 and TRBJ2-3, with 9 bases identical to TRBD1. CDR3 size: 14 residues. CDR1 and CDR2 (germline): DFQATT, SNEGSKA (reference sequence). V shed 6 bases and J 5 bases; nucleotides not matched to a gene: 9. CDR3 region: CSAVWDRELDTQYF. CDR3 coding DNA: TGCAGTGCCGTCTGGGACAGGGAGTTAGATACGCAGTATTTT.

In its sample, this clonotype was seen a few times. The CDR3 bases are TGTGCCAGCAGTTCCCGGACCTACTCCTACGAGCAGTACTTC. This translates into CASSSRTYSYEQYF. This sequence joins TRBV28 and TRBJ2-7; D not certain. In germline, CDR1 is MDHEN, CDR2 SYDVKM. Between the trimmed V and J ends, which lost 4 bases and 0 bases, there was a span of 10 bases. The CDR3 has 14 residues.

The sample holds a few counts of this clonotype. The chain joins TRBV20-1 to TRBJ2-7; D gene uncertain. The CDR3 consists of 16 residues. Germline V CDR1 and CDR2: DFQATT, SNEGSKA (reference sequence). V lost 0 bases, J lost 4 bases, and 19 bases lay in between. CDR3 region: CSARDWQSPVSYEQYF. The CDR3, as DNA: TGCAGTGCTAGAGATTGGCAGTCCCCAGTATCTTACGAGCAGTACTTC.

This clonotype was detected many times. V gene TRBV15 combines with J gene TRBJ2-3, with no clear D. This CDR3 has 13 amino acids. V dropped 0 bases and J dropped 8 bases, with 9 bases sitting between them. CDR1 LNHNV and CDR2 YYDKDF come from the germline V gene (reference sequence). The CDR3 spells CATSRDRGSTQYF. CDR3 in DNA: TGTGCCACCAGCAGAGATCGTGGTTCTACGCAGTATTTT.

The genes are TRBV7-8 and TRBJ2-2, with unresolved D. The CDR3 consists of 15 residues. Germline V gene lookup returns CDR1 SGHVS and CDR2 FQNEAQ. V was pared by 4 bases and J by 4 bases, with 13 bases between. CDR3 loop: CASSSDVGTTGELFF. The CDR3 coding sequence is TGTGCCAGCAGCTCCGACGTGGGAACCACCGGGGAGCTGTTTTTT. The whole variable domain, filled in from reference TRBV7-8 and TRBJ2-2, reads GAGVSQSPRYKVAKRGQDVALRCDPISGHVSLFWYQQALGQGPEFLTYFQNEAQLDKSGLPSDRFFAERPEGSVSTLKIQRTQQEDSAVYLCASSSDVGTTGELFFGEGSRLTVL.

The CDR3 sequence: CASSLGTGGAETQYF. The CDR3 coding sequence is TGCGCCAGCAGCTTAGGGACAGGGGGCGCAGAGACCCAGTACTTC. The chain joins TRBV5-1 to TRBJ2-5, with 12 bases matching TRBD1. V lost 2 bases, J lost 4 bases, and 3 bases stayed unmatched. CDR1 and CDR2 from the germline V gene are SGHRS and YFSETQ. The CDR3 spans 15 residues. The full variable domain, its missing parts supplied by reference TRBV5-1 and TRBJ2-5, is KAGVTQTPRYLIKTRGQQVTLSCSPISGHRSVSWYQQTPGQGLQFLFEYFSETQRNKGNFPGRFSGRQFSNSRSEMNVSTLELGDSALYLCASSLGTGGAETQYFGPGTRLLVL.